What follows is one TCR beta chain and its context. It has no known antigen specificity. No much larger clonotype is one base removed from it; base qualities were not supplied. This sample stems from a study of blood T cell repertoires in COVID-19 (dated by TCRdb to the early 2020s). Notes on the research overall: Samples from collaborators originated in the United States, Italy and Spain and spanned both the acute and convalescent phases of COVID-19. The material from the prospective study consisted of cDNA or gDNA derived from T cells, B-cell-depleted T cells, or PBMCs. Subjects who had been exposed to COVID-19, were actively infected with it, or had recovered from it provided the deeply sampled blood TCRbeta repertoires that made up the dataset. A freely available public database, intended as a resource for researchers studying the immune response to SARS-CoV-2, is where the repertoires were released. Samples came from the ongoing ImmuneRACE study (first 160 participants) plus 1,254 subjects from 6 global collaborators. Sample metadata almost always included a de-identified subject ID, COVID-19 status, age in years and sex. HLA class I and class II types, where available, came from metadata supplied by the sample provider rather than from assay-based typing. Results and caveats for the whole study, not just this receptor: The amount of clinical and demographic metadata varied by source and participant and was provided uncurated.

The CDR3 has 16 amino acids, counting the end cysteine and phenylalanine. Here the CDR3 DNA is all that survives: 48 bases in frame from base 1. After removal of 5 bases from V and 7 bases from J, the junction retains 8 bases not matched to a gene. Sequences SGHRS (CDR1) and YFSETQ (CDR2) are obtained from the germline V gene. Participants in the prospective study were enrolled through a virtual design, were aged roughly 18 to 90 years, and lived in 24 United States geographic areas. In the prospective study, participants were assigned to cohorts based on the clinical history participants reported in a screening survey and a study questionnaire. In the prospective study, whole blood, serum and a nasopharyngeal or oropharyngeal swab were collected from each participant by mobile phlebotomists. Additional blood draws and questionnaires over an approximately 2-month period could optionally be provided by prospective study participants. Before DNA extraction, blood samples from the prospective study were shipped at room temperature or frozen.

TCRbeta CDR3 regions were amplified from genomic DNA using the immunoSEQ Assay, a bias-controlled multiplex PCR. The original pipeline was this. The number of nucleated cells in each sample was estimated from the amplification of reference gene primers within the assay. To quantify the absolute abundance of each unique TCRbeta CDR3 rearrangement, sequence reads were collapsed and filtered. For each sample, productive Simpson clonality was calculated as the square root of Simpson's diversity index over productive rearrangements. TCRdb took over this immuneACCESS table, retaining in-frame rearrangements with V and J assigned. Such tables are incomplete; in checked studies, under half of the missing clones stem from an unresolved V gene, and the remainder is unexplained. V and J calls and clone size are given by that table; D and trimming were obtained from the DNA. A total of under 200,000 clones appear in this sample, roughly 86% of them only once. 4.5% to 7% of the sample is taken by the ten largest.

The sequence joins TRBV5-1 to TRBJ2-1, and TRBD2 aligns with 14 junction nucleotides. This TCR was recovered from a man in his forties with acute COVID-19. The specimen was PBMCs or T cells enriched from blood (not recorded which). The nucleotide sequence is given as TGCGCCAGCAGATTACCGGGACTAGCGGGAGTGAATGAGCAGTTCTTC. Translated, it reads CASRLPGLAGVNEQFF. With the portions outside the CDR3 filled from the reference TRBV5-1 and TRBJ2-1 genes, the complete variable region becomes KAGVTQTPRYLIKTRGQQVTLSCSPISGHRSVSWYQQTPGQGLQFLFEYFSETQRNKGNFPGRFSGRQFSNSRSEMNVSTLELGDSALYLCASRLPGLAGVNEQFFGPGTRLTVL.